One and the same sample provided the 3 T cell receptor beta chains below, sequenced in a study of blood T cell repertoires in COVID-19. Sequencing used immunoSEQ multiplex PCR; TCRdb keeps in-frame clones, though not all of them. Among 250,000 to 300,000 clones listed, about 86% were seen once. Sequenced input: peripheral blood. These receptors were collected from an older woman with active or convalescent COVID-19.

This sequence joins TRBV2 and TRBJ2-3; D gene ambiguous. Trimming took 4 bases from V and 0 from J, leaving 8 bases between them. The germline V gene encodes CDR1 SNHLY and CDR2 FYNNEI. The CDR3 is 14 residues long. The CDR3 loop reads CASSVFLSTDTQYF. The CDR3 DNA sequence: TGTGCCAGCAGTGTGTTCCTTAGCACAGATACGCAGTATTTT.

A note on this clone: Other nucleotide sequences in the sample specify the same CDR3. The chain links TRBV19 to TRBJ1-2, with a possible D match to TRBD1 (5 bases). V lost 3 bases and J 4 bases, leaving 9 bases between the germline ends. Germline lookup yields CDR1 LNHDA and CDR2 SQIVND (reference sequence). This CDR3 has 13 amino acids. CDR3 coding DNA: TGTGCCAGTAGTATCCAGGGTCCCTATGGCTACACCTTC. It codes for CASSIQGPYGYTF.

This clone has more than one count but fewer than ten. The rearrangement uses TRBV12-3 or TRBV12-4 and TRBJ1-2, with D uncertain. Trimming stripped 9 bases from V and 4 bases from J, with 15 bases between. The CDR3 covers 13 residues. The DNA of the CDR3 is TGTGCCAGTATTACCGAGCCTGGCTATGGCTACACCTTC. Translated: CASITEPGYGYTF.